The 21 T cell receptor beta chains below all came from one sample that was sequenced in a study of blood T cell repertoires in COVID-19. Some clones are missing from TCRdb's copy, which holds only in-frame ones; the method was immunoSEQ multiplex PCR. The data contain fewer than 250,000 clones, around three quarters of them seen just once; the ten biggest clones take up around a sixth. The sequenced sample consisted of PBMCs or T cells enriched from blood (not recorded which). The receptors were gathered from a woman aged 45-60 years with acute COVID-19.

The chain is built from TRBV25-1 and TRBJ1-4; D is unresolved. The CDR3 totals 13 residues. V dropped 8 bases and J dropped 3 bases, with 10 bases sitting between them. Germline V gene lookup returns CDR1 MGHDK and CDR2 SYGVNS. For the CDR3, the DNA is TGTGCCAGCGTCCGGGATGCTAATGAAAAACTGTTTTTT. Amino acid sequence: CASVRDANEKLFF.

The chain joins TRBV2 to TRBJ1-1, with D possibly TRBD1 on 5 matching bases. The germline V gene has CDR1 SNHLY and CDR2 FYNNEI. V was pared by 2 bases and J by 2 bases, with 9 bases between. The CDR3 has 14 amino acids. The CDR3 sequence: CASSEWGPNTEAFF. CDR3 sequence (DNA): TGTGCCAGCAGTGAATGGGGCCCTAACACTGAAGCTTTCTTT. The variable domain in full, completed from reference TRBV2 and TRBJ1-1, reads EPEVTQTPSHQVTQMGQEVILRCVPISNHLYFYWYRQILGQKVEFLVSFYNNEISEKSEIFDDQFSVERPDGSNFTLKIRSTKLEDSAMYFCASSEWGPNTEAFFGQGTRLTVV.

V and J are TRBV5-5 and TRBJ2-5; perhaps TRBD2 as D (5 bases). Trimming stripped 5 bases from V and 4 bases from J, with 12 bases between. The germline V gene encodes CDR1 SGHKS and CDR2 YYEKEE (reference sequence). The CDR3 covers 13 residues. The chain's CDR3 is CASRRATIETQYF. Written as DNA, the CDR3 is TGTGCCAGCAGGCGGGCCACCATAGAGACCCAGTACTTC.

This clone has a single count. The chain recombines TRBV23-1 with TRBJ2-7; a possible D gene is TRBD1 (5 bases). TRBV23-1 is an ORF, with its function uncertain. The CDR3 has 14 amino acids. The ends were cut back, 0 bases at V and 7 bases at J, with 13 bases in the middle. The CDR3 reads CASSQSDREREQYV. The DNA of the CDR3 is TGCGCCAGCAGTCAATCCGACAGAGAAAGGGAGCAGTACGTC.

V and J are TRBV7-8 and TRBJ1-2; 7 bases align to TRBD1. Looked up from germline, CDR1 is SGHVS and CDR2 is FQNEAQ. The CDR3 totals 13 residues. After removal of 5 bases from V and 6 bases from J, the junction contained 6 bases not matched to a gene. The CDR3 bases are TGTGCCAGCAGCCGAGGGGGCGGGGATGGCTACACCTTC. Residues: CASSRGGGDGYTF.

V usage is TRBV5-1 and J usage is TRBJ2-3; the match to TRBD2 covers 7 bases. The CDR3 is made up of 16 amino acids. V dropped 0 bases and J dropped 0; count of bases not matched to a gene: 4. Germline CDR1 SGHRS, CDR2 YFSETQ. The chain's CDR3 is CASSLARLASTDTQYF. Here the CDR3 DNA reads TGCGCCAGCAGCTTGGCAAGACTAGCTAGCACAGATACGCAGTATTTT.

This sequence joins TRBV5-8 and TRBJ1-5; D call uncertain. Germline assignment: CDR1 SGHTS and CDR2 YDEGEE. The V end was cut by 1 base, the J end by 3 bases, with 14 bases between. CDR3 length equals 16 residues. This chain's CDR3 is CASSLMRGGSNQPQHF. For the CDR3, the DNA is TGTGCCAGCAGCTTGATGCGGGGTGGCTCCAATCAGCCCCAGCATTTT.

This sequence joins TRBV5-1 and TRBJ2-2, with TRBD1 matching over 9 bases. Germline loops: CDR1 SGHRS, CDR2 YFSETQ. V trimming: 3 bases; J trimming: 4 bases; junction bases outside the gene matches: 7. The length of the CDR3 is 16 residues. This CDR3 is CASSSSGQGFTGELFF. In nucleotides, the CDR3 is TGCGCCAGCAGCTCCTCGGGACAGGGTTTCACCGGGGAGCTGTTTTTT.

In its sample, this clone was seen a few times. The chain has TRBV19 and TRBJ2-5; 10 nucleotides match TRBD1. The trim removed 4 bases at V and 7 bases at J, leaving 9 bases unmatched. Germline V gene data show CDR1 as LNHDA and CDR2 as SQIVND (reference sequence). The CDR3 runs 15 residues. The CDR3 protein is CASSTPGQGLGTQYF. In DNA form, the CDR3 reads TGTGCCAGTAGTACACCGGGACAGGGGCTCGGGACCCAGTACTTC.

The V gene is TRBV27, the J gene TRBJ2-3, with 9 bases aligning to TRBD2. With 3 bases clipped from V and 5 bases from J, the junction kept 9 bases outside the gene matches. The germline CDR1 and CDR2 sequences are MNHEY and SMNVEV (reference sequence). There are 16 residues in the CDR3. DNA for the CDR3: TGTGCCAGCAGTTTTCTAGCGGGGACCCAGGAAGATACGCAGTATTTT. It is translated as CASSFLAGTQEDTQYF.

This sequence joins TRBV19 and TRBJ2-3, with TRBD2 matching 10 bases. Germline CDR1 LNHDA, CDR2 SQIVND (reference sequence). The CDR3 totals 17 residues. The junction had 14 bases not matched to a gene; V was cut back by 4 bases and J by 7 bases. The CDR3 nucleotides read TGTGCCAGTAGTACGGGCTGGGGACTAGCGATAATAAATACGCAGTATTTT. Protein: CASSTGWGLAIINTQYF.

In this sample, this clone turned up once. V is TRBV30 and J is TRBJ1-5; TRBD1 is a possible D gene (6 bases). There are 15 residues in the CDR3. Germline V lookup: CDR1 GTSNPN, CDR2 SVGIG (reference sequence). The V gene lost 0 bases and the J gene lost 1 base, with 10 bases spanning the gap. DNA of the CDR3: TGTGCCTGGAGTGTAGGGGGGGCCAGCAATCAGCCCCAGCATTTT. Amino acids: CAWSVGGASNQPQHF.

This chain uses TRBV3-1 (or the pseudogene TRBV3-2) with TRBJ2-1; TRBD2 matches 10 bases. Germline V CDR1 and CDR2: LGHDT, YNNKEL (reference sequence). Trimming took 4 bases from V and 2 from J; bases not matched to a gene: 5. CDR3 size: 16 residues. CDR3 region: CASSPIAGGPYNEQFF. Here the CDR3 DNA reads TGTGCCAGCAGCCCAATAGCGGGGGGACCCTACAATGAGCAGTTCTTC.

The CDR3 nucleotides read TGTGCCAGCAGCTTAATCCGGAATTCACCCCTCCACTTT. This codes for CASSLIRNSPLHF. The chain carries TRBV5-5 and TRBJ1-6; D not certain. With 2 bases removed from V and 7 bases from J, the gap between germline ends came to 7 bases. The CDR3 is 13 amino acids. Germline V gene sequence: CDR1 SGHKS, CDR2 YYEKEE (reference sequence).

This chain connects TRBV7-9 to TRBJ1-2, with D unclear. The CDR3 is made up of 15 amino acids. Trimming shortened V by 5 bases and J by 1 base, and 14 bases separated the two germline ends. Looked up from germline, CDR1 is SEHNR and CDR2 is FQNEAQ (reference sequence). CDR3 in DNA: TGTGCCAGCAGCCCCCCCGGGAAGATTAACTATGGCTACACCTTC. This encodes CASSPPGKINYGYTF.

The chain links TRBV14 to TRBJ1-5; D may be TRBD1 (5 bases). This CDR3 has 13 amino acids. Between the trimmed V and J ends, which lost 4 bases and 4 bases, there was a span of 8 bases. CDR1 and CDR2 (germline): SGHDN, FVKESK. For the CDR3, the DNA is TGTGCCAGCAGCCCAGGGCTGAATCAGCCCCAGCATTTT. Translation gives CASSPGLNQPQHF.

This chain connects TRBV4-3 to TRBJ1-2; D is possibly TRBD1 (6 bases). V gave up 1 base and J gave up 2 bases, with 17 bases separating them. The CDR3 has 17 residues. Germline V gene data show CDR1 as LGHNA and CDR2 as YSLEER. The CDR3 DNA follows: TGCGCCAGCAGCCAAGTTATTGGGGACATTCAAAACTATGGCTACACCTTC. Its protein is CASSQVIGDIQNYGYTF.

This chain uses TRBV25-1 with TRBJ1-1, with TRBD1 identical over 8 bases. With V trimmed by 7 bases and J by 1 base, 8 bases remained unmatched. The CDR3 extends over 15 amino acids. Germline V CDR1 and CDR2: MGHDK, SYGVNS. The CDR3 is CASIPTGAKNTEAFF. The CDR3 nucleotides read TGTGCCAGCATCCCGACAGGGGCCAAGAACACTGAAGCTTTCTTT. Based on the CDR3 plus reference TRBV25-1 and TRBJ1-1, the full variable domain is EADIYQTPRYLVIGTGKKITLECSQTMGHDKMYWYQQDPGMELHLIHYSYGVNSTEKGDLSSESTVSRIRTEHFPLTLESARPSHTSQYLCASIPTGAKNTEAFFGQGTRLTVV.

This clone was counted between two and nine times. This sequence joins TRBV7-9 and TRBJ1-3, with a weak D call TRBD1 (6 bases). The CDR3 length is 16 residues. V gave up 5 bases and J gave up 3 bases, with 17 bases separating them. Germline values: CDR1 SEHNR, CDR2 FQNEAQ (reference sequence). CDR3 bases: TGTGCCAGCAGCCTCAACACAGGGCCCGGTGGAAACACCATATATTTT. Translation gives CASSLNTGPGGNTIYF.

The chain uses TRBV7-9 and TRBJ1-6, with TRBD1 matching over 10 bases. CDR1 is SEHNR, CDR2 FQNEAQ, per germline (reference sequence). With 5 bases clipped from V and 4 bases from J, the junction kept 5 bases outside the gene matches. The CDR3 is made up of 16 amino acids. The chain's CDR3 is CASSRGQGSYNSPLHF. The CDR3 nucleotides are TGTGCCAGCAGCAGGGGACAGGGGTCTTATAATTCACCCCTCCACTTT.

CDR3 loop: CASSLSGASYGYTF. CDR3 nucleotide sequence: TGTGCCAGCAGCTTATCAGGGGCGAGCTATGGCTACACCTTC. This chain connects TRBV7-9 to TRBJ1-2, with D perhaps matching TRBD1 (6 bases). Trimming left V 2 bases short and J 4 bases short, with 11 bases between. The CDR3 runs to 14 residues. Germline loops: CDR1 SEHNR, CDR2 FQNEAQ (reference sequence).